This record covers a single T cell receptor beta chain. There are a few counts of this clonotype. Its antigen specificity is not known. No base qualities exist here, and no much larger clone lies one base off it. The data derive from a study of post-analysis software for immune sequencing data (dated by TCRdb to about 2015). Concerning the study at large: Disease courses on record covered relapsing-remitting, secondary progressive and progressive-relapsing multiple sclerosis, though some patients had no subtype annotation. Patient repertoires were compared against roughly 11 previously published healthy control repertoires from donors aged about 6 to 28 years. A subset of samples was prepared in parallel using single-end sample barcoding, then pooled and co-amplified after Illumina adapter ligation. Overall study outcomes, separate from this receptor: About 5 TRBV segments, including TRBV5-6, TRBV5-1 and TRBV20-1, were significantly more frequent in patients than controls. Multiple sclerosis patients had significantly lower normalized Chao1 diversity than controls, a result that suggests substantial peripheral T-cell clonal expansion. The control group was slightly older than the multiple sclerosis patient group. When samples were clustered directly using the F measure, samples prepared in the same batch co-clustered strongly, which prompted a batch-effect correction.

CDR1 SGHRS and CDR2 YFSETQ were looked up in the germline V gene. V and J lose 2 bases and 13 bases, and a span of 16 bases separates them. From its cysteine to its phenylalanine, the CDR3 spans 13 amino acids. Only the CDR3 portion is preserved as DNA: 39 bases, with reading frame beginning at the first base. To demonstrate the VDJtools post-analysis software, TCR beta repertoires were profiled from the peripheral blood of more than ten young patients with multiple sclerosis. Multiple sclerosis patients were children and adolescents aged roughly 6 to 17 years. Libraries were prepared through PCR. Sequencing instrument: Illumina HiSeq 2500. To reduce PCR and sequencing biases, unique molecular identifiers were built into the TCR beta cDNA libraries. Every 1 to 10 million input T cells yielded approximately 500,000 cDNA molecules, meaning each molecule approximated one T cell. The same protocol used for the earlier healthy control dataset was applied to prepare and sequence the patient libraries. Samples belonging to the same batch were prepared together, multiplexed and sequenced on a shared HiSeq lane. The published analysis was carried out like this. Raw barcoded reads were processed with MIGEC, and single-read molecular identifier groups were discarded before consensus assembly and CDR3 extraction. VDJtools was used for post-analysis of the clonotype tables, with diversity normalized by down-sampling every dataset to the smallest sample size. In repertoire overlap clustering, CDR3 amino acid sequences, but not nucleotide sequences, were matched to correct batch-related cross-sample contamination. TCRdb reworked the public reads: Q25 trimming with fastp, MiXCR clone assembly, productive beta chains retained. Identical CDR3 proteins give one entry, which carries the most common genes and DNA. The V and J calls follow TCRdb's processing rather than the paper's. The sample table lists about 810,000 distinct CDR3 sequences, around 50% of them with a count of one. The top ten constitute around 4.5% of the sample.

The source of this sequence is a girl between 5 and 17 years old with multiple sclerosis. Recombination joined TRBV5-1 with TRBJ2-4; possibly the D gene is TRBD2, per 5 matching bases. Sample: blood. For the CDR3, the sequence is CASSLDSGGEQYF. Read as DNA, the sequence is TGCGCCAGCAGCTTAGACTCCGGTGGGGAGCAGTACTTC.